Listed below are T cell receptor beta chains from one sample, sequenced in a study of immune evolution from preneoplasia to lung adenocarcinoma. Using immunoSEQ multiplex PCR, the repertoire was profiled, and TCRdb retains in-frame clones only, with some absent. The sample has under 9,000 clones, roughly 74% seen once. The specimen sequenced was FFPE atypical adenomatous hyperplasia tissue from the lung. These receptors all stem from a donor of 70 years or more with lung adenocarcinoma. Some clones in this sample may be carry-over from other donors' samples. Both conserved end residues are part of each CDR3. D genes are given only for firm matches. Expanded clones get a size class; other rows say once, few or many, or leave the size out.

J gene | D gene | clone size | V gene | CDR3 DNA | CDR3 protein
TRBJ2-3 | TRBD1 | - | TRBV18 | TGTGCCAGCTCACCAAACCGCCCGGGACAGGGAACAGATACGCAGTATTTT | CASSPNRPGQGTDTQYF
TRBJ2-7 | - | - | TRBV27 | TGTGCCAGCAGGCAGACGTTTAGGTTCTACGAGCAGTACTTC | CASRQTFRFYEQYF
TRBJ2-1 | TRBD1 | - | TRBV7-9 | TGTGCCAGCAGCTTAGTTGGGGACAGGGTAATTGGCGATGAGCAGTTCTTC | CASSLVGDRVIGDEQFF
TRBJ1-2 | - | - | TRBV10-3 | TGTGCCATCAGCAATTCAGCGGCGGGCCTGTATGGCTACACCTTC | CAISNSAAGLYGYTF
TRBJ2-1 | TRBD2 | few | TRBV4-1 | TGCGCCAGCAGCCGAACTAGCGGGAGGGCCCATGAGCAGTTCTTC | CASSRTSGRAHEQFF
TRBJ1-1 | - | - | TRBV18 | TGTGCCAGCTCACCTGGACACATTGAAGCTTTCTTT | CASSPGHIEAFF
TRBJ2-4 | - | - | TRBV25-1 | TGTGCCAGCAGTGAATCAGGCAAAAACATTCAGTACTTC | CASSESGKNIQYF
TRBJ1-5 | TRBD1 | - | TRBV30 | TGTGCCTGGAGGGGACAGGGGGGGAGTCAGCCCCAGCATTTT | CAWRGQGGSQPQHF
TRBJ2-2 | - | - | TRBV28 | TGTGCCAGCAGTGCCACAGGGAGTACCGGGGAGCTGTTTTTT | CASSATGSTGELFF
TRBJ1-4 | - | few | TRBV4-1 | TGCGCCAGCAGCCAAATCGCAACTAATGAAAAACTGTTTTTT | CASSQIATNEKLFF
TRBJ2-7 | - | - | TRBV27 | TGTGCCAGCAGTTTAACCCCAACGGGGAACGAGCAGTACTTC | CASSLTPTGNEQYF
TRBJ1-2 | - | - | TRBV7-9 | TGTGCCAGCAGCCCCCCCTACACAGGGACCAACTATGGCTACACCTTC | CASSPPYTGTNYGYTF
TRBJ2-1 | - | - | TRBV11-3 | TGTGCCAGCAGCTTGGACGATTTCGATGAGCAGTTCTTC | CASSLDDFDEQFF
TRBJ1-4 | - | few | TRBV30 | TGTGCCTGGACCATGTGGGGGTTTAATGAAAAACTGTTTTTT | CAWTMWGFNEKLFF
TRBJ1-1 | TRBD1 | - | TRBV27 | TGTGCCAGCAGTTTACTGGGACAGGGGAACACTGAAGCTTTCTTT | CASSLLGQGNTEAFF
TRBJ2-1 | TRBD1 | - | TRBV2 | TGTGCCAGCAGGGGAATCGGGACAGGGGGCGCGAATGAGCAGTTCTTC | CASRGIGTGGANEQFF
TRBJ1-3 | TRBD1 | few | TRBV10-1 | TGCGCCAGCAGCTGGACAGGGGGAGATGGAAACACCATATATTTT | CASSWTGGDGNTIYF
TRBJ2-7 | - | - | TRBV5-1 | TGCGCCAGCAGCTTGCCGGGGGGCCAGTACGAGCAGTACTTC | CASSLPGGQYEQYF
TRBJ2-1 | TRBD2 | - | TRBV9 | TGTGCCAGCAACCTAGCGGGAGTCCTCTACAATGAGCAGTTCTTC | CASNLAGVLYNEQFF
TRBJ2-7 | TRBD1 | - | TRBV14 | TGTGCCAGCAGCCAGCGGGACAGGGACCGCGAGCAGTACTTC | CASSQRDRDREQYF
TRBJ1-1 | - | - | TRBV18 | TGTGCCAGCTCACCAGGACGGACGAACACTGAAGCTTTCTTT | CASSPGRTNTEAFF
TRBJ2-6 | - | - | TRBV10-3 | TGTGCCATCTCTCCCTCCGGGGCCCGCTCTGGGGCCAACGTCCTGACTTTC | CAISPSGARSGANVLTF
TRBJ1-1 | - | once | TRBV5-1 | TGCGCCAGCAGCTTGGTCCCCAATAGGATGACTGAAGCTTTCTTT | CASSLVPNRMTEAFF
TRBJ1-1 | - | - | TRBV5-6 | TGTGCCAGCAGCCCCCGTGACTGGGCCCTTGAAGCTTTCTTT | CASSPRDWALEAFF
TRBJ2-6 | - | - | TRBV15 | TGTGCCACCAGGCTTTCTGGGGCCAACGTCCTGACTTTC | CATRLSGANVLTF
TRBJ1-1 | - | - | TRBV4-1 | TGCGCCAGCAGCCGAAACAGGGAGAACACTGAAGCTTTCTTT | CASSRNRENTEAFF
TRBJ2-5 | TRBD2 | - | TRBV9 | TGTGCCAGCAGCGGGACTAGCGAAGAGACCCAGTACTTC | CASSGTSEETQYF
TRBJ2-1 | - | once | TRBV18 | TGTGCCAGCTCACAAGAGATAATCTACAATGAGCAGTTCTTC | CASSQEIIYNEQFF
TRBJ2-3 | - | - | TRBV20-1 | TGCAGTGCTAGAGCTACCCCGACGCAGTATTTT | CSARATPTQYF
TRBJ2-1 | - | - | TRBV7-2 | TGTGCCAGCAGCTTGCAAGGAGCGTCCCAGTTCTTC | CASSLQGASQFF
TRBJ1-4 | - | - | TRBV7-9 | TGTGCCAGCAGCTTTGGGACGGGCGGGGAAAAACTGTTTTTT | CASSFGTGGEKLFF
TRBJ1-5 | - | - | TRBV6-1 | TGTGCCAGCAGTAAGGGGAACCGACAGGAGCAGCCCCAGCATTTT | CASSKGNRQEQPQHF
TRBJ1-4 | TRBD1 | once | TRBV2 | TGTGCCAGATCGGCACCGGGACAGGGGAATGAAAAACTGTTTTTT | CARSAPGQGNEKLFF
TRBJ2-3 | TRBD1 | - | TRBV6-5 | TGTGCCAGCAGCCGGACAGGGGGTAGCACAGATACGCAGTATTTT | CASSRTGGSTDTQYF
TRBJ1-1 | - | - | TRBV2 | TGTGCCAGCAGTGAAGCACTATCCCCCGCTACAGGGAACACTGAAGCTTTCTTT | CASSEALSPATGNTEAFF
TRBJ1-2 | - | - | TRBV28 | TGTGCCAGCAGTACCGGACAGAGCTATGGCTACACCTTC | CASSTGQSYGYTF
TRBJ2-7 | - | - | TRBV5-6 | TGTGCCAGCAGCCAATTCTCCGAGCAGTACTTC | CASSQFSEQYF
TRBJ2-5 | TRBD2 | - | TRBV9 | TGTGCCAGCAGCGTAGCGAAGTCGGGCGGGGGGTTGGAGACCCAGTACTTC | CASSVAKSGGGLETQYF
TRBJ2-7 | - | - | TRBV14 | TGTGCCAGCAGCCATGGACAGACCTACGAGCAGTACTTC | CASSHGQTYEQYF
TRBJ1-2 | - | few | TRBV4-1 | TGCGCCAGCAGCCGGCAAGACAGCATCTATGGCTACACCTTC | CASSRQDSIYGYTF
TRBJ1-1 | - | - | TRBV7-9 | TGTGCCAGCAGCTTAGCGGGAACTGAAGCTTTCTTT | CASSLAGTEAFF
TRBJ1-4 | - | - | TRBV5-1 | TGCGCCAGCAGCTTGGGTCCAACTAATGAAAAACTGTTTTTT | CASSLGPTNEKLFF
TRBJ1-1 | - | - | TRBV7-3 | TGTGCCAGCAGCCCTACCGGACAGAGGAACACTGAAGCTTTCTTT | CASSPTGQRNTEAFF
TRBJ1-5 | - | - | TRBV28 | TGTGCCAGCAGAGGGGGGCAGCCCCAGCATTTT | CASRGGQPQHF
TRBJ1-4 | TRBD1 | - | TRBV23-1 | TGCGCCAGCAGTCGGTCCAGGGACAGCCCTAATGAAAAACTGTTTTTT | CASSRSRDSPNEKLFF
TRBJ1-5 | - | few | TRBV2 | TGTGCCAGCAGCCTGCCGAGGGGGACCAATCAGCCCCAGCATTTT | CASSLPRGTNQPQHF
TRBJ1-1 | - | - | TRBV7-9 | TGTGCCAGCAGCTTAGGCGCACTGAACACTGAAGCTTTCTTT | CASSLGALNTEAFF
TRBJ1-2 | - | - | TRBV2 | TGTGCCAGCAGTGAGAGAATCAATAGCTATGGCTACACCTTC | CASSERINSYGYTF
TRBJ2-1 | - | - | TRBV13 | TGTGCCAGCAGCTTAGGCCGGGGGAATGAGCAGTTCTTC | CASSLGRGNEQFF
TRBJ2-7 | - | - | TRBV10-2 | TGCGCCAGCATGCAGGGTAGTGCGCAGTACTTC | CASMQGSAQYF
TRBJ2-7 | - | few | TRBV4-2 | TGTGCCAGCAGCCAAGATCAAGCCGGGGCACCCTACGAGCAGTACTTC | CASSQDQAGAPYEQYF
TRBJ1-1 | - | - | TRBV12-5 | TGTGCTAGTGGTTTGGGGGAGGAGGGCACTGAAGCTTTCTTT | CASGLGEEGTEAFF
TRBJ2-1 | TRBD2 | - | TRBV7-2 | TGTGCCAGCAGCCTCCTAGCGGGTGGGGCGCATGAGCAGTTCTTC | CASSLLAGGAHEQFF
TRBJ2-3 | - | - | TRBV6-5 | TGTGCCAGCAGGGAGCACCAGGTGCCAGATACGCAGTATTTT | CASREHQVPDTQYF
TRBJ1-1 | - | once | TRBV6-5 | TGTGCCAGCAGTCCCCGGACGGGGAACACTGAAGCTTTCTTT | CASSPRTGNTEAFF
TRBJ2-5 | - | once | TRBV5-4 | TGTGCCAGCAGCCGTAGTGGTGGGAGAGAGACCCAGTACTTC | CASSRSGGRETQYF
TRBJ2-6 | TRBD1 | - | TRBV4-2 | TGTGCCAGCAGCCCCGGGACAGGGAACTCTGGGGCCAACGTCCTGACTTTC | CASSPGTGNSGANVLTF
TRBJ2-3 | TRBD2 | - | TRBV11-2 | TGTGCCAGCAGCCGCAAACTAGCGGGGGCCCACACAGATACGCAGTATTTT | CASSRKLAGAHTDTQYF
TRBJ2-1 | - | - | TRBV5-1 | TGCGCCAGCAGCTTGGCCCCGGGTACCTACAATGAGCAGTTCTTC | CASSLAPGTYNEQFF
TRBJ2-7 | TRBD2 | - | TRBV10-3 | TGTGCCATCAGCCTACAGGCTAGCGGGAACTCCTACGAGCAGTACTTC | CAISLQASGNSYEQYF